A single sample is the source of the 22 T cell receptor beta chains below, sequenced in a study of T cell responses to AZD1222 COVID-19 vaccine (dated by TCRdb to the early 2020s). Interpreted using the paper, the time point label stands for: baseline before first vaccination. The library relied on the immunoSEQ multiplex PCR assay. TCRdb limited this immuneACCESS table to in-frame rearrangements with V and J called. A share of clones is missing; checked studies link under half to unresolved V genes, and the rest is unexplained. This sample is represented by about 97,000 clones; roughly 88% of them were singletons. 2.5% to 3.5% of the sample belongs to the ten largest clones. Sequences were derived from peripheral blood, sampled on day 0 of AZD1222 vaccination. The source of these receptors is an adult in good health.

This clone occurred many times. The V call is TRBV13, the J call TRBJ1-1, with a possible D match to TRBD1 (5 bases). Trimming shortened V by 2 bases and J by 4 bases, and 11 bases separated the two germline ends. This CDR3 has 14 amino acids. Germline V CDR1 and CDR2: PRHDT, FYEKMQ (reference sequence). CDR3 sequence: CASSLRGVGTEAFF. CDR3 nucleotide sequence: TGTGCCAGCAGCTTAAGGGGAGTGGGCACTGAAGCTTTCTTT.

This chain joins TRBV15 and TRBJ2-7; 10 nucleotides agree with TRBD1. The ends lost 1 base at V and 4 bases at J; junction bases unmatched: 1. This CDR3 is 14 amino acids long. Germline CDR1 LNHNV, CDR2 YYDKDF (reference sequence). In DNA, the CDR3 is TGTGCCACCAGCAGAGGACAGGGGGCTTACGAGCAGTACTTC. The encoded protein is CATSRGQGAYEQYF.

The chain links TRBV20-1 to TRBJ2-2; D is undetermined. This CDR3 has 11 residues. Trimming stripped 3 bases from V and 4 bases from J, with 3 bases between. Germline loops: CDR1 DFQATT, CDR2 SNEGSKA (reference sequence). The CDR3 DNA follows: TGCAGTGCTAGTGGCACCGGGGAGCTGTTTTTT. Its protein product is CSASGTGELFF.

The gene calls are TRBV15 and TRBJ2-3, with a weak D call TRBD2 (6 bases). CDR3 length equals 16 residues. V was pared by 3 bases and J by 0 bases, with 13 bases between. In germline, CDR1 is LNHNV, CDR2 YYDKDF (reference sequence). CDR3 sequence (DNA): TGTGCCACCAGCAGGGGCAGGGACTTAAGCACAGATACGCAGTATTTT. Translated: CATSRGRDLSTDTQYF.

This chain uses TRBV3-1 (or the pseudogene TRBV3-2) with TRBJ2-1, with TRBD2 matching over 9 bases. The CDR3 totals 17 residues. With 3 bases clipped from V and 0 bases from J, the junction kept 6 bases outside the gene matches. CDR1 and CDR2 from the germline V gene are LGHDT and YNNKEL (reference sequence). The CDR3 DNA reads TGTGCCAGCAGCCATGTAGCGGGGGCTTCCTCCTACAATGAGCAGTTCTTC. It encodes CASSHVAGASSYNEQFF.

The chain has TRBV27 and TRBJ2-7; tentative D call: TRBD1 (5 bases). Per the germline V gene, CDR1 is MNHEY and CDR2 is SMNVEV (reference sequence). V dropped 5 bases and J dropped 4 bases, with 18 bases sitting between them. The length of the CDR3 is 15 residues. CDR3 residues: CASSPPSDGHYEQYF. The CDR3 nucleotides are TGTGCCAGCAGTCCCCCATCGGACGGACATTACGAGCAGTACTTC.

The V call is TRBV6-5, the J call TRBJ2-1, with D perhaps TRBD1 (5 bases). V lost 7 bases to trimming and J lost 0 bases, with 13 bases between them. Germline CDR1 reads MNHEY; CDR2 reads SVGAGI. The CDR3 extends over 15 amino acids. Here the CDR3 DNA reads TGTGCCAGCACCTTCGACAGATTCTCCTACAATGAGCAGTTCTTC. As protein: CASTFDRFSYNEQFF.

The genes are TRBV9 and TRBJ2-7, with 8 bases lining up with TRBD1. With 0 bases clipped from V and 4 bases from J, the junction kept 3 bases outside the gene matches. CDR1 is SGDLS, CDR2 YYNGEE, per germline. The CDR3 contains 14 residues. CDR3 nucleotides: TGTGCCAGCAGCGTAGGACAGGGGCCATACGAGCAGTACTTC. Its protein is CASSVGQGPYEQYF.

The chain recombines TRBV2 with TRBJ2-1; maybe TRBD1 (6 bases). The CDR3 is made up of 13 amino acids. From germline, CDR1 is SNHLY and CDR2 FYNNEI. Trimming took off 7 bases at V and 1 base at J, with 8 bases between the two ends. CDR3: CASTGTSYNEQFF. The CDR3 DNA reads TGTGCCAGCACCGGGACATCCTACAATGAGCAGTTCTTC.

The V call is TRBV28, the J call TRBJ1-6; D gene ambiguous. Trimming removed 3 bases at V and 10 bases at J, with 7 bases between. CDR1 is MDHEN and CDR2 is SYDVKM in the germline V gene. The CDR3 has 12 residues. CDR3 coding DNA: TGTGCCAGCAGTTTCGGTCGATCACCCCTCCACTTT. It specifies CASSFGRSPLHF.

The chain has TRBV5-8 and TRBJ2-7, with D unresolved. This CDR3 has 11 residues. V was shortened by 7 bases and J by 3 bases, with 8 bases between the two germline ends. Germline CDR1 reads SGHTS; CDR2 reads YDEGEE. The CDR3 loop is CASLVHYEQYF. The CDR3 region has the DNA TGTGCCAGCCTTGTTCACTACGAGCAGTACTTC.

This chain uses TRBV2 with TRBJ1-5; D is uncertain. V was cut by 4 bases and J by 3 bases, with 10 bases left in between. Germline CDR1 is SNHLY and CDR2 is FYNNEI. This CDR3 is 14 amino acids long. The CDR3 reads CASSGQRTNQPQHF. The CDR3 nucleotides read TGTGCCAGCAGTGGGCAGCGGACCAATCAGCCCCAGCATTTT.

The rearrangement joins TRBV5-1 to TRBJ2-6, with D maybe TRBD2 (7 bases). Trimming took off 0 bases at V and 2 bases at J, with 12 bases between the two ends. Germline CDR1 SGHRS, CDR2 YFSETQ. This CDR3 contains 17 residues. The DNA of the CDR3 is TGCGCCAGCAGCTTGGCCTCGGGGGGCGCTGGGGCCAACGTCCTGACTTTC. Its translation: CASSLASGGAGANVLTF.

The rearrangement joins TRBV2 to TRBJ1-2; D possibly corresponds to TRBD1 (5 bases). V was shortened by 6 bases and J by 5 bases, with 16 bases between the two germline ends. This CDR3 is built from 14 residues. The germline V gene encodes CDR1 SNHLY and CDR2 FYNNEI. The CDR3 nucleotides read TGTGCCAGCAGGGTTGACAGCAACCATTATGGCTACACCTTC. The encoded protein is CASRVDSNHYGYTF.

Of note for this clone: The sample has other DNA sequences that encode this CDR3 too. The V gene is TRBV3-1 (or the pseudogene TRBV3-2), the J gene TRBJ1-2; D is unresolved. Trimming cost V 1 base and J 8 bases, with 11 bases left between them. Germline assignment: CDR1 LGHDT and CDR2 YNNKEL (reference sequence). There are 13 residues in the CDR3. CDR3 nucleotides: TGTGCCAGCAGCCAAGTCCGAGGAGAAGGCTACACCTTC. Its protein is CASSQVRGEGYTF.

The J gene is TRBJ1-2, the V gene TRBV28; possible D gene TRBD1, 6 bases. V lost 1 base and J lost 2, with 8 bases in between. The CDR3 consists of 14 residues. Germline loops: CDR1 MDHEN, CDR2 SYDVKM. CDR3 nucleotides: TGTGCCAGCAGTTTATTCCAGGGGAACTATGGCTACACCTTC. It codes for CASSLFQGNYGYTF.

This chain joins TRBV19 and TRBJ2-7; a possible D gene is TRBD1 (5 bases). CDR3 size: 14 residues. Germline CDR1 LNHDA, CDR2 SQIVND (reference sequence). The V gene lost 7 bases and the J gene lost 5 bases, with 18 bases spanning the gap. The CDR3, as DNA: TGTGCCAGTACCTCTGAAATGGGCAGGGACGAGCAGTACTTC. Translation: CASTSEMGRDEQYF.

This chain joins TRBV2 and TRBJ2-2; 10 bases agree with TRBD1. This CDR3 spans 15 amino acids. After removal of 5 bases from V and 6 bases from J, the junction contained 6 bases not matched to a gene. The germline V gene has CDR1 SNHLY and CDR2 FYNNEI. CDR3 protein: CASSRTGGFSGELFF. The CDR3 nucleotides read TGTGCCAGCAGTAGGACAGGGGGGTTTTCCGGGGAGCTGTTTTTT. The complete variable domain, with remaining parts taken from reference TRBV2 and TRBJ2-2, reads EPEVTQTPSHQVTQMGQEVILRCVPISNHLYFYWYRQILGQKVEFLVSFYNNEISEKSEIFDDQFSVERPDGSNFTLKIRSTKLEDSAMYFCASSRTGGFSGELFFGEGSRLTVL.

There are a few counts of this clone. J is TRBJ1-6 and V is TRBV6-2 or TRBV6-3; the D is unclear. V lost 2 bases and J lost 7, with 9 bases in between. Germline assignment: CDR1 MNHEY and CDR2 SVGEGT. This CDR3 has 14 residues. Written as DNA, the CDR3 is TGTGCCAGCAGTTACGTGGCGTTCAATTCACCCCTCCACTTT. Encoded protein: CASSYVAFNSPLHF.

CDR3 in amino acids: CASSLLIYSPLHF. The CDR3 DNA reads as TGTGCCAGCAGTTTATTGATTTATTCACCCCTCCACTTT. The chain joins TRBV28 to TRBJ1-6; D unresolved. Germline V gene data show CDR1 as MDHEN and CDR2 as SYDVKM. Trimming pared 1 base from V and 8 bases from J, leaving 6 bases between. The CDR3 extends over 13 amino acids.

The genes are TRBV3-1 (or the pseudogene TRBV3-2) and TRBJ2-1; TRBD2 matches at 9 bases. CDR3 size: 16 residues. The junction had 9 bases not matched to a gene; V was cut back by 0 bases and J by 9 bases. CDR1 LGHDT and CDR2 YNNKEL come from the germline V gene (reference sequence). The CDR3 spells CASSQDGYLAGIEQFF. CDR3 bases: TGTGCCAGCAGCCAAGATGGGTACCTAGCGGGGATTGAGCAGTTCTTC.

CDR3 nucleotide sequence: TGTGCCAGCAGCTTTATCTCTGGGGCCAACGTCCTGACTTTC. This encodes CASSFISGANVLTF. This chain joins TRBV5-8 and TRBJ2-6; D gene ambiguous. V shed 2 bases and J shed 0 bases, with 3 bases lying between them. Germline loops: CDR1 SGHTS, CDR2 YDEGEE. This CDR3 contains 14 residues. The variable domain in full, with the rest retrieved from reference TRBV5-8 and TRBJ2-6, is EAGVTQSPTHLIKTRGQQATLRCSPISGHTSVYWYQQALGLGLQFLLWYDEGEERNRGNFPPRFSGRQFPNYSSELNVNALELEDSALYLCASSFISGANVLTFGAGSRLTVL.